Shown below are 28 T cell receptor beta chains from a single sample sequenced in a study of Ad26.COV2.S vaccination and SARS-CoV-2 variants. Profiling relied on immunoSEQ multiplex PCR, and the TCRdb table lists in-frame clones only, not all of them. The sample carries a few hundred thousand clones, around 90% recorded once. The treatment denotes: some 19 received Ad26.COV2.S at low or high dose, single or two shots; roughly five received placebo; per-sample allocation not given. After the first vaccine or placebo injection, samples were drawn on day 63. Sample: peripheral blood, taken in a trial of Ad26.COV2.S vaccine versus placebo. The receptors stem from a person between 18 and 65 years old who received the Ad26.COV2.S COVID-19 vaccine or a placebo.

This chain connects TRBV7-6 to TRBJ2-7, with 8 bases that match TRBD1. The CDR3 runs 15 residues. V lost 4 bases to trimming and J lost 0 bases; unmatched junction nucleotides: 5. Germline CDR1 SGHVS, CDR2 FNYEAQ. Here the CDR3 DNA reads TGTGCCAGCAGCTCCGGGACAGGCGCCTCCTACGAGCAGTACTTC. Protein product: CASSSGTGASYEQYF. Looking up the rest from reference TRBV7-6 and TRBJ2-7 gives the full variable domain: GAGVSQSPRYKVTKRGQDVALRCDPISGHVSLYWYRQALGQGPEFLTYFNYEAQQDKSGLPNDRFSAERPEGSISTLTIQRTEQRDSAMYRCASSSGTGASYEQYFGPGTRLTVT.

V usage is TRBV30 and J usage is TRBJ1-1, with D maybe TRBD1 (5 bases). The CDR3 is 12 residues long. V was pared by 3 bases and J by 4 bases, with 9 bases between. The V gene's germline CDR1 is GTSNPN and CDR2 SVGIG (reference sequence). The chain's CDR3 is CAWSWGPTEAFF. The CDR3 region has the DNA TGTGCCTGGAGCTGGGGACCCACTGAAGCTTTCTTT.

The CDR3 DNA reads TGCGCCAGCAGCTATGGACAGGGGAACACTGAAGCTTTCTTT. Translating it yields CASSYGQGNTEAFF. The V and J genes are TRBV5-1 and TRBJ1-1; 8 positions agree with TRBD1. V dropped 3 bases and J dropped 1; count of bases not matched to a gene: 2. In germline, CDR1 is SGHRS, CDR2 YFSETQ. The CDR3 extends over 14 amino acids.

The chain carries TRBV19 and TRBJ1-4; TRBD1 aligns across 9 bases. Losses at the gene ends were 6 bases for V and 4 bases for J; bases not matched to a gene: 3. Germline CDR1 LNHDA, CDR2 SQIVND (reference sequence). The CDR3 loop spans 14 amino acids. CDR3 residues: CASSRDRDNEKLFF. Here the CDR3 DNA reads TGTGCCAGTAGCCGGGACAGGGATAATGAAAAACTGTTTTTT.

The chain is built from TRBV6-5 and TRBJ2-2; D remains unclear. CDR3 length equals 16 residues. V lost 0 bases and J 6 bases, leaving 14 bases between the germline ends. CDR1 and CDR2 from the germline V gene are MNHEY and SVGAGI. In nucleotides, the CDR3 is TGTGCCAGCAGTTACTCGATCAATCAGGCCCCCGGGGAGCTGTTTTTT. Protein: CASSYSINQAPGELFF.

The rearrangement links TRBV5-6 to TRBJ2-7; no clear D gene. Germline CDR1 SGHDT, CDR2 YYEEEE. With 2 bases removed from V and 7 bases from J, the gap between germline ends came to 10 bases. The CDR3 spans 12 residues. CDR3 DNA: TGTGCCAGCAGCTTACCCAACTGGGAGCAGTACTTC. Translated: CASSLPNWEQYF. Complete variable domain (other parts from reference TRBV5-6 and TRBJ2-7): DAGVTQSPTHLIKTRGQQVTLRCSPKSGHDTVSWYQQALGQGPQFIFQYYEEEERQRGNFPDRFSGHQFPNYSSELNVNALLLGDSALYLCASSLPNWEQYFGPGTRLTVT.

This sequence joins TRBV24-1 and TRBJ2-7; D is undetermined. CDR3 length: 17 residues. Germline values: CDR1 KGHDR, CDR2 SFDVKD. Trimming took off 4 bases at V and 3 bases at J, with 21 bases between the two ends. CDR3 amino acids: CATSDGISRNSYYEQYF. The CDR3 coding sequence is TGTGCCACCAGTGACGGTATATCGCGGAACAGCTACTACGAGCAGTACTTC.

This sequence joins TRBV6-2 or TRBV6-3 and TRBJ1-1; D gene ambiguous. The V end was cut by 2 bases, the J end by 3 bases, with 7 bases between. Germline values: CDR1 MNHEY, CDR2 SVGEGT. The CDR3 runs to 13 residues. The DNA of the CDR3 is TGTGCCAGCAGTTACCCTTTGGACACTGAAGCTTTCTTT. Its translation is CASSYPLDTEAFF.

This chain joins TRBV4-1 and TRBJ1-6, with 9 bases matching TRBD1. The CDR3 extends over 14 amino acids. The V gene's germline CDR1 is MGHRA and CDR2 YSYEKL. V was clipped by 5 bases and J by 7 bases; unmatched bases: 3. CDR3 region: CASSAGTGNSPLHF. CDR3 coding DNA: TGCGCCAGCAGCGCTGGGACAGGGAATTCACCCCTCCACTTT.

The V gene is TRBV2, the J gene TRBJ1-5, with TRBD1 as a possible D gene (6 bases). Trimming cost V 5 bases and J 3 bases, with 14 bases left between them. Per germline, CDR1 SNHLY and CDR2 FYNNEI. CDR3 size: 15 residues. CDR3 coding DNA: TGTGCCAGCAGTCGAGACAGGAGCTACAATCAGCCCCAGCATTTT. It specifies CASSRDRSYNQPQHF. Based on the CDR3 plus reference TRBV2 and TRBJ1-5, the full variable domain is EPEVTQTPSHQVTQMGQEVILRCVPISNHLYFYWYRQILGQKVEFLVSFYNNEISEKSEIFDDQFSVERPDGSNFTLKIRSTKLEDSAMYFCASSRDRSYNQPQHFGDGTRLSIL.

This chain connects TRBV11-2 to TRBJ2-5; a possible D gene is TRBD1 (6 bases). The CDR3 totals 14 residues. Trimming cost V 2 bases and J 5 bases, with 12 bases left between them. Per the germline V gene, CDR1 is SGHAT and CDR2 is FQNNGV. CDR3 loop: CASSLSGVRETQYF. The CDR3 DNA is TGTGCCAGCAGCTTATCAGGGGTCAGGGAGACCCAGTACTTC.

The J gene is TRBJ1-6, the V gene TRBV19; D remains ambiguous. Trimming removed 10 bases from V and 8 bases from J, with 12 bases in between. CDR3 length equals 12 residues. Germline V gives CDR1 LNHDA, CDR2 SQIVND (reference sequence). The CDR3, as DNA: TGTGCCACTTCGTATGGTGATTCACCCCTCCACTTT. This encodes CATSYGDSPLHF.

The chain employs TRBV27 and TRBJ2-5; D is unresolved. Trimming left V 2 bases short and J 5 bases short, with 9 bases between. Germline CDR1 MNHEY, CDR2 SMNVEV (reference sequence). The CDR3 loop spans 13 amino acids. In DNA, the CDR3 is TGTGCCAGCAGTTTAGGCCACACCGAGACCCAGTACTTC. Residues: CASSLGHTETQYF.

The chain is built from TRBV19 and TRBJ1-2, with TRBD1 matching 7 bases. Germline CDR1 LNHDA, CDR2 SQIVND (reference sequence). Trimming cost V 5 bases and J 2 bases; bases outside gene matches: 5. The CDR3 covers 14 residues. CDR3 nucleotide sequence: TGTGCCAGTAGTGTCCGGGACAGCAACTATGGCTACACCTTC. It specifies CASSVRDSNYGYTF.

V and J are TRBV6-2 or TRBV6-3 and TRBJ1-5; D may be TRBD1 (6 bases). The CDR3 runs 14 residues. Germline V CDR1 and CDR2: MNHEY, SVGEGT. Trimming cost V 2 bases and J 7 bases, with 12 bases left between them. The CDR3, as DNA: TGTGCCAGCAGTTACATTAGGGGGGGACAGCCCCAGCATTTT. Translated, it gives CASSYIRGGQPQHF.

This clone was picked up one time. The CDR3 DNA is TGCGCCAGCAGGGGACAGGGAAGGGACTATGGCTACACCTTC. Protein sequence: CASRGQGRDYGYTF. The chain links TRBV5-1 to TRBJ1-2, with 9 bases matching TRBD1. The V and J ends lost 5 bases and 3 bases, in that order; junction bases with no gene match: 5. Germline V gives CDR1 SGHRS, CDR2 YFSETQ. This CDR3 spans 14 amino acids.

The rearrangement joins TRBV20-1 to TRBJ2-7; 7 bases line up with TRBD1. The CDR3 runs to 13 residues. Germline V gene data show CDR1 as DFQATT and CDR2 as SNEGSKA (reference sequence). Losses at the gene ends were 3 bases for V and 3 bases for J; bases not matched to a gene: 5. The CDR3 region is CSASPGGSYEQYF. The CDR3 DNA is TGCAGTGCTAGTCCAGGGGGAAGCTACGAGCAGTACTTC.

V is TRBV7-9 and J is TRBJ2-5, with D possibly called TRBD1 or TRBD2 (5 bases each). Germline CDR1 and CDR2: SEHNR and FQNEAQ (reference sequence). Trimming pared 5 bases from V and 0 bases from J, leaving 22 bases between. CDR3 length equals 18 residues. The CDR3 DNA reads as TGTGCCAGCAGCCCAGGGACGTCGGGAAGGTTGTACCAAGAGACCCAGTACTTC. It codes for CASSPGTSGRLYQETQYF.

The chain has TRBV5-4 and TRBJ2-2, with a possible D match to TRBD2 (7 bases). V lost 1 base and J 0 bases, leaving 10 bases between the germline ends. The germline V gene has CDR1 SGHNT and CDR2 YYREEE (reference sequence). The CDR3 has 16 residues. The CDR3 sequence is CASSLRGAPNTGELFF. In DNA form, the CDR3 reads TGTGCCAGCAGCTTGCGGGGGGCCCCGAACACCGGGGAGCTGTTTTTT.

This chain connects TRBV7-9 to TRBJ1-1, with D possibly TRBD1 on 5 matching bases. CDR1 is SEHNR, CDR2 FQNEAQ, per germline (reference sequence). V lost 1 base to trimming and J lost 5 bases, with 14 bases between them. This CDR3 has 15 residues. CDR3 in amino acids: CASSLGGARGTEAFF. The CDR3, as DNA: TGTGCCAGCAGCTTAGGAGGGGCCCGGGGGACTGAAGCTTTCTTT. The whole variable domain, remainder taken from reference TRBV7-9 and TRBJ1-1, is DTGVSQNPRHKITKRGQNVTFRCDPISEHNRLYWYRQTLGQGPEFLTYFQNEAQLEKSRLLSDRFSAERPKGSFSTLEIQRTEQGDSAMYLCASSLGGARGTEAFFGQGTRLTVV.

The chain joins TRBV19 to TRBJ1-2, with TRBD1 matching 11 bases. This CDR3 contains 18 residues. J was trimmed by 8 bases and V by 1 base; bases with no gene match: 15. Germline CDR1 and CDR2: LNHDA and SQIVND (reference sequence). CDR3 nucleotides: TGTGCCAGTAGTATAGCCCCCAGAACCGGACAGGGGGCTCAGGGCTACACCTTC. Translated, it gives CASSIAPRTGQGAQGYTF.

A few counts support this clone. The chain couples TRBV5-1 to TRBJ1-2; D possibly corresponds to TRBD1 (5 bases). The CDR3 is 13 residues long. The V and J ends lost 0 bases and 4 bases respectively, with 7 bases between them. CDR1 and CDR2 (germline): SGHRS, YFSETQ. This chain's CDR3 is CASSLADSYGYTF. CDR3 DNA: TGCGCCAGCAGCTTGGCCGACAGCTATGGCTACACCTTC.

This chain connects TRBV29-1 to TRBJ1-1; maybe TRBD1 (5 bases). This CDR3 is 13 amino acids long. The germline V and J ends were trimmed by 7 bases and 2 bases, with 14 bases remaining between them. The germline gives CDR1 SQVTM, CDR2 ANQGSEA. CDR3 nucleotide sequence: TGCAGCGCCGACGGGGGAACCAACACTGAAGCTTTCTTT. Amino acids: CSADGGTNTEAFF.

This clone was counted a single time. The CDR3 loop is CASTVWGDRRSEQYF. The CDR3 nucleotides read TGTGCCAGCACCGTATGGGGGGACAGGCGCTCCGAGCAGTACTTC. The J gene is TRBJ2-7, the V gene TRBV28; 8 bases fit TRBD1. Trimming took 7 bases from V and 6 from J; bases not matched to a gene: 14. Germline CDR1 is MDHEN and CDR2 is SYDVKM. This CDR3 comprises 15 residues.

V is TRBV7-9 and J is TRBJ1-2; D remains ambiguous. This CDR3 is built from 15 residues. V lost 5 bases and J lost 3, with 16 bases in between. Looked up from germline, CDR1 is SEHNR and CDR2 is FQNEAQ (reference sequence). CDR3 amino acids: CASSPPGRNDYGYTF. The CDR3 DNA follows: TGTGCCAGCAGCCCCCCGGGGAGGAATGACTATGGCTACACCTTC.

This clone occurred a few times. The chain couples TRBV12-3 or TRBV12-4 to TRBJ1-1; maybe TRBD1 (5 bases). Trimming cost V 1 base and J 6 bases, with 6 bases left between them. CDR3 size: 12 residues. The CDR3 DNA reads as TGTGCCAGCAGTTTAGTGGGGCCTGAAGCTTTCTTT. This gives the protein CASSLVGPEAFF.

This clone has only one observation. DNA of the CDR3: TGTGCCAGCAGTAAAGCTCGCTCCGGGACAGGGTATAATTCACCCCTCCACTTT. Translated, it gives CASSKARSGTGYNSPLHF. V gene TRBV27 combines with J gene TRBJ1-6, with 9 positions matching TRBD1. The CDR3 totals 18 residues. The V gene end was trimmed by 5 bases and the J gene end by 4 bases; junction bases not matched to a gene: 12. Germline V CDR1 and CDR2: MNHEY, SMNVEV (reference sequence).

This chain uses TRBV7-7 with TRBJ2-2; D is possibly TRBD2 (5 bases). The V gene's germline CDR1 is SSHAT and CDR2 FNYEAQ (reference sequence). The CDR3 consists of 13 residues. The CDR3 DNA sequence: TGTGCTAGCTACGGGGAGAACACCGGGGAGCTGTTTTTT. Encoded protein: CASYGENTGELFF.